The T cell receptor (beta chain) under discussion was sequenced for a study of cytomegalovirus exposure and HLA in healthy donors. For the study at large: An analysis done earlier identified about 120 million unique TCR beta sequences from about 179 million T cells.

To note about this clone: What it binds is unknown.

The PCR was carried out with 60 Vbeta primers and 13 Jbeta primers. Sequencing used immunoSEQ multiplex PCR; TCRdb keeps in-frame clones, though not all of them. The sample shows 90,000 to 120,000 clones, roughly four fifths of them seen only once. The germline V and J ends were trimmed by 0 bases and 3 bases, with 4 bases remaining between them. The CDR3 loop spans 13 amino acids. Germline lookup yields CDR1 LGHNA and CDR2 YSLEER. General study points: Across donors, sequencing depth was assumed by presence/absence analyses to be roughly uniform. Reports credit the classifier with highly specific, highly sensitive diagnosis of cytomegalovirus status.

The clonotype originates from a man younger than 35 in good health and CMV-seronegative. Material for sequencing was PBMCs. The J gene is TRBJ2-3, the V gene TRBV4-3; D not resolved. DNA for the CDR3: TGCGCCAGCAGCCAAGATCTAACAGATACGCAGTATTTT. Amino acid sequence: CASSQDLTDTQYF.